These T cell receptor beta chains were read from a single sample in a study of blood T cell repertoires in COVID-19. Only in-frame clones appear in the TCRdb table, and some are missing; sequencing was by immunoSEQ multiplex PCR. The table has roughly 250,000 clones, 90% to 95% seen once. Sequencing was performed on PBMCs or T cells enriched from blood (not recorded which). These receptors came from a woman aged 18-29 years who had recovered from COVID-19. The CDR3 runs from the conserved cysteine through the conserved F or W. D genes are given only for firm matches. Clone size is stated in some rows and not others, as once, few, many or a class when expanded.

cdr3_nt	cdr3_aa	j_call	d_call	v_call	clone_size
TGCGCCAGCAGCCAAGGTGGAGCTAGCGGGAGCCCTGTTTACGGAGATACGCAGTATTTT	CASSQGGASGSPVYGDTQYF	TRBJ2-3	TRBD2	TRBV4-1	-
TGTGCCAGCAGTGAAGCTAGCCAAGGGGGCGCAGGGGGCTACACCTTC	CASSEASQGGAGGYTF	TRBJ1-2	TRBD1	TRBV2	-
TGTGCCAGCTCACAGGAGGCCCGGCGTAGAGGCTACACCTTC	CASSQEARRRGYTF	TRBJ1-2	-	TRBV18	-
TGTGCCAGTAGACGACAGGGGGCCGTGAACACTGAAGCTTTCTTT	CASRRQGAVNTEAFF	TRBJ1-1	TRBD1	TRBV19	-
TGTGCCAGCAGCCCCTGGGACAGGGGGAACACTGAAGCTTTCTTT	CASSPWDRGNTEAFF	TRBJ1-1	TRBD1	TRBV11-3	few
TGTGCCAGCACTATTGGACAGAACAATCAGCCCCAGCATTTT	CASTIGQNNQPQHF	TRBJ1-5	-	TRBV5-6	few
TGCGCCAGCAGTCATGGCTTCCAGATCTCAGGAAACACCATATATTTT	CASSHGFQISGNTIYF	TRBJ1-3	-	TRBV5-1	-
TGTGCCACCAGCAGAGGGGCAGGGGGCACAGAGACCCAGTACTTC	CATSRGAGGTETQYF	TRBJ2-5	TRBD1	TRBV15	-
TGTGCCAGCAGCTTCGAGGGGGGGTCCAGGGCTGAGCAGTTCTTC	CASSFEGGSRAEQFF	TRBJ2-1	-	TRBV7-6	-
TGTGCCAGCAGCCTCTTAGGACTTTACGAGCAGTACTTC	CASSLLGLYEQYF	TRBJ2-7	-	TRBV6-2/TRBV6-3	-
TGTGCCAGCTCACCAAACGCCGGGACAATCAACAATGAGCAGTTCTTC	CASSPNAGTINNEQFF	TRBJ2-1	-	TRBV18	-
TGTGCCAGCAGCTTGGGGAGCTCCTACAATGAGCAGTTCTTC	CASSLGSSYNEQFF	TRBJ2-1	-	TRBV5-6	-
TGTGCCAGCAGCGTCGGACTAGCGGGAGGCGGAGAGACCCAGTACTTC	CASSVGLAGGGETQYF	TRBJ2-5	TRBD2	TRBV2	-
TGTGCCAGCGTCCCGGGACAGGGGGGAGGCTACACCTTC	CASVPGQGGGYTF	TRBJ1-2	TRBD1	TRBV28	-
TGTGCCAGCATCCGGAGGGGGCTAAGTACTGAAGCTTTCTTT	CASIRRGLSTEAFF	TRBJ1-1	TRBD1	TRBV2	-
TGTGCCAGCAGCTTAGACGTTAGCTATGGCTACACCTTC	CASSLDVSYGYTF	TRBJ1-2	-	TRBV7-2	-
TGTGCCAGCAGCCCCTCCGGGACAGACTATGGCTACACCTTC	CASSPSGTDYGYTF	TRBJ1-2	TRBD1	TRBV14	-
TGTGCCAGCAGCCAAGATGAGACATCGTTCGGGAGTGAGCAGTACTTC	CASSQDETSFGSEQYF	TRBJ2-7	-	TRBV14	-
TGTGCCAGCAGCTTACGCCGGTGGCTAGCGGGGGGGCCGGGTGAGACCCAGTACTTC	CASSLRRWLAGGPGETQYF	TRBJ2-5	TRBD2	TRBV5-5	-
TGTGCCAGCAGCCATGGCAGGAACTATGGCTACACCTTC	CASSHGRNYGYTF	TRBJ1-2	-	TRBV14	-
TGTGCCAGCAGCGTAGCCCCGGGACAGCAAAACTATGGCTACACCTTC	CASSVAPGQQNYGYTF	TRBJ1-2	TRBD1	TRBV9	-
TGTGCCAGCAGCTTTCAGGGTAGCACCGGGGAGCTGTTTTTT	CASSFQGSTGELFF	TRBJ2-2	-	TRBV11-3	-
TGTGCCAGTATGCAGGGGAAGGCCAATCAGCCCCAGCATTTT	CASMQGKANQPQHF	TRBJ1-5	-	TRBV19	-
TGTGCCACCAGTGATTTGGGGACAACGAACACCGGGGAGCTGTTTTTT	CATSDLGTTNTGELFF	TRBJ2-2	-	TRBV24-1	once
TGTGCCAGCAGGCCGACCTGGATCCTGGGCGCCGGGGAGCTGTTTTTT	CASRPTWILGAGELFF	TRBJ2-2	-	TRBV11-2	-
TGTGCCAGTAGGGGCTCCGGAAACACCATATATTTT	CASRGSGNTIYF	TRBJ1-3	-	TRBV19	-
TGTGCCAGCAGCCCACAGGTGGGCACTGAAGCTTTCTTT	CASSPQVGTEAFF	TRBJ1-1	-	TRBV7-8	-
TGTGCCAGCAGTGAAAGGGGTACCGGGGTTGGGAGGGTAGGCTACACCTTC	CASSERGTGVGRVGYTF	TRBJ1-2	-	TRBV2	-
TGTGCCAGCAGCCACGGGTCAGGGGGCGAAAAACTGTTTTTT	CASSHGSGGEKLFF	TRBJ1-4	TRBD1	TRBV11-3	-
TGCGCCAGCAGCTTCCAACAGGGCGTTGGAAACACCATATATTTT	CASSFQQGVGNTIYF	TRBJ1-3	-	TRBV5-1	few
TGTGCCAGCAGCCAAGAGTCGGGGTCCGGGGAGCTGTTTTTT	CASSQESGSGELFF	TRBJ2-2	-	TRBV3-1/TRBV3-2	-
TGTGCCAGCAGCCTAACGGGACTCCCCACCGGGGAGCTGTTTTTT	CASSLTGLPTGELFF	TRBJ2-2	-	TRBV5-5	-
TGTGCCAGCAGCGTAACGGGTTCCTATAATTCACCCCTCCACTTT	CASSVTGSYNSPLHF	TRBJ1-6	-	TRBV9	-
TGCGCCAGCAGCTTGGTTCCGACTCCATATGGCTACACCTTC	CASSLVPTPYGYTF	TRBJ1-2	-	TRBV5-1	-
TGTGCCAGCAGCCTCTCCGCGCACCCGGGCGAGCAGTACTTC	CASSLSAHPGEQYF	TRBJ2-7	-	TRBV11-3	-
TGTGCCAGCAGCGTAGACCCGACAGTTTACGAGCAGTACTTC	CASSVDPTVYEQYF	TRBJ2-7	-	TRBV9	-
TGTGCCAGCAGTTCACCGGGACTAGTAAACTCCGGGGAGCTGTTTTTT	CASSSPGLVNSGELFF	TRBJ2-2	TRBD2	TRBV2	-
TGTGCCAGCAGTCGGGACAAGGACTACGAGCAGTACTTC	CASSRDKDYEQYF	TRBJ2-7	-	TRBV6-5	-
TGCAGCGGCGGACAGACGAACACTGAAGCTTTCTTT	CSGGQTNTEAFF	TRBJ1-1	-	TRBV29-1	-
TGTGCCAGCTCACTTTGGGGTCAGATGGGGCAGAGCTCCTACAATGAGCAGTTCTTC	CASSLWGQMGQSSYNEQFF	TRBJ2-1	-	TRBV18	-
TGTGCCATCAGTGACCTTGGTCGGGAGGGCCAAGAGACCCAGTACTTC	CAISDLGREGQETQYF	TRBJ2-5	TRBD2	TRBV10-3	-
TGTGCCAGCGCCCTACAGGGAATATCCACAGATACGCAGTATTTT	CASALQGISTDTQYF	TRBJ2-3	-	TRBV11-2	-
TGTGCCAGCAGCCAAGTCGGACAGGAAACTAGCACAGATACGCAGTATTTT	CASSQVGQETSTDTQYF	TRBJ2-3	TRBD1	TRBV4-2	-
TGTGCCAGCAGCCAACAGACAGGGAACGGTCAGCCCCAGCATTTT	CASSQQTGNGQPQHF	TRBJ1-5	TRBD1	TRBV7-2	once
TGTGCCAGCAGTGAGGGACTGTCGGGAAAACTGTTTTTT	CASSEGLSGKLFF	TRBJ1-4	-	TRBV25-1	-
TGTGCCAGCAGAAAGCGGGGGGTACACAATGAGCAGTTCTTC	CASRKRGVHNEQFF	TRBJ2-1	TRBD2	TRBV6-5	-
TGTGCCAGCAGTGAATCTAGCGGGACTTTTCTATCGACGACCCAGTACTTC	CASSESSGTFLSTTQYF	TRBJ2-5	TRBD2	TRBV6-1	once
TGTGCCAGCAGTTTGGGGGGACTAGCGTCCGATACGCAGTATTTT	CASSLGGLASDTQYF	TRBJ2-3	TRBD2	TRBV27	once
TGCGCCAGCAGTGATCCCAGGTATGGCTACACCTTC	CASSDPRYGYTF	TRBJ1-2	-	TRBV10-1	-
TGTGCCACCAGCAGAGGGGGACTAGCGCCACAACACTACACAGATACGCAGTATTTT	CATSRGGLAPQHYTDTQYF	TRBJ2-3	TRBD2	TRBV15	-
TGTGCCAGCAGCTTAGTGGGCGGGGGGGCCGGAAATGAGCAGTTCTTC	CASSLVGGGAGNEQFF	TRBJ2-1	TRBD2	TRBV11-3	-
TGTGCCACTGGCGACAGAGATAGCAATCAGCCCCAGCATTTT	CATGDRDSNQPQHF	TRBJ1-5	-	TRBV24-1	-
TGTGCCAGCTCACTCAACGCAGATCAGCCCCAGCATTTT	CASSLNADQPQHF	TRBJ1-5	-	TRBV18	-
TGTGCCAGCAGCGAAGGGGTTCAAGAGACCCAGTACTTC	CASSEGVQETQYF	TRBJ2-5	-	TRBV7-8	-
TGTGCCAGCAGCTCGGGGGACAGTAAAAATTCACCCCTCCACTTT	CASSSGDSKNSPLHF	TRBJ1-6	TRBD1	TRBV13	-
TGCGCCAGCAGCCAAGATCGGGGACTAGCGGGTTTCGAGCAGTTCTTC	CASSQDRGLAGFEQFF	TRBJ2-1	TRBD2	TRBV4-3	-
TGCGCCAGCAGTGAGTCGTGGGGAGAGAATGGAAACACCATATATTTT	CASSESWGENGNTIYF	TRBJ1-3	-	TRBV10-2	-
TGCGCCAGCAGCCGGTCAGGGGGGTCCCAAGAGACCCAGTACTTC	CASSRSGGSQETQYF	TRBJ2-5	-	TRBV5-1	-